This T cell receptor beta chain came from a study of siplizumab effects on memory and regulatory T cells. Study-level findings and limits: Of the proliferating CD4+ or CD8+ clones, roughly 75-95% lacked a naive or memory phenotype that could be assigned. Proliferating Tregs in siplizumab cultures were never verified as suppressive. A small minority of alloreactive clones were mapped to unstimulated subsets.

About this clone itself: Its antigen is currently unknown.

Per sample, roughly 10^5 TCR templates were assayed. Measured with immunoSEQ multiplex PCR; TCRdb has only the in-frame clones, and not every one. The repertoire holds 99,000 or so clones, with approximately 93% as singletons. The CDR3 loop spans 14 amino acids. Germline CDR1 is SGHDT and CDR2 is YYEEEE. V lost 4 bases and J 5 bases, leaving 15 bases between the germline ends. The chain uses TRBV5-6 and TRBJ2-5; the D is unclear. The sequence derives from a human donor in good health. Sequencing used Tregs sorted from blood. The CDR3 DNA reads TGTGCCAGCAGCGATACCGGGTCTAGGGAGACCCAGTACTTC. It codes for CASSDTGSRETQYF. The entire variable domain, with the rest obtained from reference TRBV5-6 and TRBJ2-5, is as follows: DAGVTQSPTHLIKTRGQQVTLRCSPKSGHDTVSWYQQALGQGPQFIFQYYEEEERQRGNFPDRFSGHQFPNYSSELNVNALLLGDSALYLCASSDTGSRETQYFGPGTRLLVL.